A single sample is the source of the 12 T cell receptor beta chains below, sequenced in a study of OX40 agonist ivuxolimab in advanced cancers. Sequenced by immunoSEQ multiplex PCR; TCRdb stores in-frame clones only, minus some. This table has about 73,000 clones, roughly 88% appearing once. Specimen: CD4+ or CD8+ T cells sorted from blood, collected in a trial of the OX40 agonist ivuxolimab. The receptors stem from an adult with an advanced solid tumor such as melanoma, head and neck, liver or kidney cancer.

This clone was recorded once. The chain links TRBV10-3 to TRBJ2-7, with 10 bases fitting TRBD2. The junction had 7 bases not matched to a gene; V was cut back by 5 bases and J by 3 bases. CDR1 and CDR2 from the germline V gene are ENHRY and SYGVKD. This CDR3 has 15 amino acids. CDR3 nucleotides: TGTGCCATCAGTCTAGCGGGAGAGAGTAACTACGAGCAGTACTTC. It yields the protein CAISLAGESNYEQYF.

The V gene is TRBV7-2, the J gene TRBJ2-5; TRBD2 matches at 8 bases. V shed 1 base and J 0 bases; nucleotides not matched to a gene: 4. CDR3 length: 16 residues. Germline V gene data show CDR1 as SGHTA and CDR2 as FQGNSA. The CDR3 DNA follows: TGTGCCAGCAGCTTAGGGGCTAGCGGGTACCAAGAGACCCAGTACTTC. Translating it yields CASSLGASGYQETQYF. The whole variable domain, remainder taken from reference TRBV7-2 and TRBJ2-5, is GAGVSQSPSNKVTEKGKDVELRCDPISGHTALYWYRQSLGQGLEFLIYFQGNSAPDKSGLPSDRFSAERTGGSVSTLTIQRTQQEDSAVYLCASSLGASGYQETQYFGPGTRLLVL.

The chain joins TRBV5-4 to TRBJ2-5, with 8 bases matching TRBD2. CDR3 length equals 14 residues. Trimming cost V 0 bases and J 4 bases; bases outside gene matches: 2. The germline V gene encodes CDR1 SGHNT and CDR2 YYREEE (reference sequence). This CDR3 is CASSLETSGETQYF. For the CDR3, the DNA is TGTGCCAGCAGCTTGGAAACTAGCGGAGAGACCCAGTACTTC.

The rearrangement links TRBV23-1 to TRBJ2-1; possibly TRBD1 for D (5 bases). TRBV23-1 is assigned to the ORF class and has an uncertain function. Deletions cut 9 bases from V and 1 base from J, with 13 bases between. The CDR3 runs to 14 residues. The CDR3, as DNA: TGCGCCAGTTATGCAGGGAAATCCTACAATGAGCAGTTCTTC. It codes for CASYAGKSYNEQFF.

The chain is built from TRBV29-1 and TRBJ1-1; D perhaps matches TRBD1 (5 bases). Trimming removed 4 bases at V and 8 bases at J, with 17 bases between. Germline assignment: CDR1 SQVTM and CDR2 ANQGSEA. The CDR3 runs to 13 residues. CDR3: CSVVGQAGKEAFF. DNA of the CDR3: TGCAGCGTTGTGGGGCAGGCAGGGAAAGAAGCTTTCTTT.

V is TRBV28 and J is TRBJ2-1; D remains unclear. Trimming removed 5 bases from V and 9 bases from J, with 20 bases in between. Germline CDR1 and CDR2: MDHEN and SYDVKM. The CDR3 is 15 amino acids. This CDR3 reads CASSPRAPLGFEQFF. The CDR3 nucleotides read TGTGCCAGCAGTCCCCGGGCCCCTCTAGGGTTTGAGCAGTTCTTC. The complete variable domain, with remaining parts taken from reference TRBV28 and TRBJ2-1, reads DVKVTQSSRYLVKRTGEKVFLECVQDMDHENMFWYRQDPGLGLRLIYFSYDVKMKEKGDIPEGYSVSREKKERFSLILESASTNQTSMYLCASSPRAPLGFEQFFGPGTRLTVL.

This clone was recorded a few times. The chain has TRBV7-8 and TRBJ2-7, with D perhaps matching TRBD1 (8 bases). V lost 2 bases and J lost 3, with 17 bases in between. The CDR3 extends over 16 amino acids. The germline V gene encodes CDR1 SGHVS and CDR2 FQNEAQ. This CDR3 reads CASSLTTGGLFYEQYF. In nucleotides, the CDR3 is TGTGCCAGCAGCTTAACAACAGGGGGACTATTCTACGAGCAGTACTTC.

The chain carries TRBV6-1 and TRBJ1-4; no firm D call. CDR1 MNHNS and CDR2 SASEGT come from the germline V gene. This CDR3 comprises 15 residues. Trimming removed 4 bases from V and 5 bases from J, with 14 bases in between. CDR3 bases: TGTGCCAGCAGTGGCCAAATGGGAGGGAATGAAAAACTGTTTTTT. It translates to CASSGQMGGNEKLFF.

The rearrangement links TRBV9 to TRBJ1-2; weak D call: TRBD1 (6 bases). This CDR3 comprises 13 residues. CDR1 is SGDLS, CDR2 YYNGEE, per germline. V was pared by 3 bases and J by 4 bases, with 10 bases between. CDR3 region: CASSAQGAYGYTF. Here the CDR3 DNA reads TGTGCCAGCAGCGCACAGGGAGCCTATGGCTACACCTTC.

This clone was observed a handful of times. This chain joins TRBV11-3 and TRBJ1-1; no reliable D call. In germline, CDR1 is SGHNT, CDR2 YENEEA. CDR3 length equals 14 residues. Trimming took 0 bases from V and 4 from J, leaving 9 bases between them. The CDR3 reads CASSLDRVGTEAFF. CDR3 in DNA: TGTGCCAGCAGCTTAGATCGGGTGGGCACTGAAGCTTTCTTT.

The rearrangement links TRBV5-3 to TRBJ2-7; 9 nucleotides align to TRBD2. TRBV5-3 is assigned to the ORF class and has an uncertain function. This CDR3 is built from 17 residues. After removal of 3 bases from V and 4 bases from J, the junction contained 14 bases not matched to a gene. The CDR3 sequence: CARSSGTSRGVGYEQYF. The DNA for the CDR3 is TGTGCCAGAAGCTCCGGGACTAGCAGGGGGGTAGGGTACGAGCAGTACTTC.

The CDR3 DNA reads as TGTGCCAGCAGGGCCCGAAACAGGGCCGATGAAAAACTGTTTTTT. It codes for CASRARNRADEKLFF. The rearrangement links TRBV6-1 to TRBJ1-4; a possible D gene is TRBD1 (6 bases). Germline V gene sequence: CDR1 MNHNS, CDR2 SASEGT. The CDR3 is 15 residues long. V was pared by 6 bases and J by 6 bases, with 17 bases between.